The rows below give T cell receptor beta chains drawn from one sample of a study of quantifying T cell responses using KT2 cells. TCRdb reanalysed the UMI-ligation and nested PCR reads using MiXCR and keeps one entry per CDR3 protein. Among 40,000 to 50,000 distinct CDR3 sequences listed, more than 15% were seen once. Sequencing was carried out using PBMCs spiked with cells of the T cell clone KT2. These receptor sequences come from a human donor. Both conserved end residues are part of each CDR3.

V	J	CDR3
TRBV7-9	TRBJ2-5	CASSFTPSVQETQYF
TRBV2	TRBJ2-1	CASSTERELYEQFF
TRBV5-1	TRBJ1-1	CASSLEVAGHTEAFF
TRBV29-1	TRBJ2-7	CSVERRGSEDEQYF
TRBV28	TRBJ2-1	CASSLPPRSSLHKPNNEQFF
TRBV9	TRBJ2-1	CASTRGNEQFF
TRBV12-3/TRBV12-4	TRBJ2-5	CASSLGLSGYQETQYF
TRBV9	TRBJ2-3	CASSVTQGATDTQYF
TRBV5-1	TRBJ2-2	CASSYRRNTGELFF
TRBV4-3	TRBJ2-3	CASSQDTGEGRGTEADTQYF
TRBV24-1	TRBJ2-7	CATSDTASGDYEQYF
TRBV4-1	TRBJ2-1	CASSQDRAGRNEQFF
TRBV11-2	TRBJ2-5	CASSLGTGGRETQYF
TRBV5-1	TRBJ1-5	CASSLAPRGSNNQPQHF
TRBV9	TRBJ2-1	CASSPRGDPYNEQFF
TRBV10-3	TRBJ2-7	CAIRPPGLAYEQYF
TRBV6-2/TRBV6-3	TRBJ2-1	CASNQGGNEQFF
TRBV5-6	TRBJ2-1	CASSSPGQASVEQFF
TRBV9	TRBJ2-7	CASSPQSGRSYEQYF
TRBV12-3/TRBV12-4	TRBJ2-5	CASRQGARETQYF
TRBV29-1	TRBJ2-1	CSVVTGTGANEQFF
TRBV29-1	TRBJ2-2	CSVESEDASKNGELFF
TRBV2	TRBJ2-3	CASSVVEDLDTQYF
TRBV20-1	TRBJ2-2	CSARGTLTGKTGELFF
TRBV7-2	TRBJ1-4	CASSSPGQGSEKLFF
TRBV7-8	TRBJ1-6	CASKLAQGVDSPLHF
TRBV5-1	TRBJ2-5	CASSLQGGWQETQYF
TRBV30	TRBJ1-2	CAWSGPNYGYTF
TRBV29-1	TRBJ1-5	CSVGTGLDQPQHF
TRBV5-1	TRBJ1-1	CASRDGTGVPEGAFF
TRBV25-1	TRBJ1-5	CASSESRVSNQPQHF
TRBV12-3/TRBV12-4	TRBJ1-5	CASSKTVNNQPQHF
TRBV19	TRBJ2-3	CASSPQRGTPSTDTQYF
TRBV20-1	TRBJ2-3	CSGVTVLASGVLFTDTQYF
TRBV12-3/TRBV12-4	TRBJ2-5	CASSLGGQGQETQYF
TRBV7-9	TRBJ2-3	CASSGGRFTDTQYF
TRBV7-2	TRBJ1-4	CASSLTAANEKLFF
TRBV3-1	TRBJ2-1	CASSPRLPLSPDDNEQFF